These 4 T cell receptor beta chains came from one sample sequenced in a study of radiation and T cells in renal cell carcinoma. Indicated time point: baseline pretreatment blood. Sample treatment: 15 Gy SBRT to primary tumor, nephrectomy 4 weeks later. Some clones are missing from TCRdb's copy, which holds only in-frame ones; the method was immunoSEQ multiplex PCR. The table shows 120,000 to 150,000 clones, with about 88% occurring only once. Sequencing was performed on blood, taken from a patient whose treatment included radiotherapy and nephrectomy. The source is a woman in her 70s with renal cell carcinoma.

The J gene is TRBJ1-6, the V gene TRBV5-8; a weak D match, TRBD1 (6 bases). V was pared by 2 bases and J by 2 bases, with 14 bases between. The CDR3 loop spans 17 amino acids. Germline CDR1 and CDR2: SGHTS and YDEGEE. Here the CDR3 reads CASSFYRADAYNSPLHF. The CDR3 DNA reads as TGTGCCAGCAGCTTCTACAGGGCAGACGCCTATAATTCACCCCTCCACTTT.

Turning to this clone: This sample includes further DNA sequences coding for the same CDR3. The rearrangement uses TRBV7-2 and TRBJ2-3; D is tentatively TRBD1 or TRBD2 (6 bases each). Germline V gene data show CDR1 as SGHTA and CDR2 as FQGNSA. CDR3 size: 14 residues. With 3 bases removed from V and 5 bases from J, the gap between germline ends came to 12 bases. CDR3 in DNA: TGTGCCAGCAGCTTGGGGGGCGTAGGAGATACGCAGTATTTT. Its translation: CASSLGGVGDTQYF.

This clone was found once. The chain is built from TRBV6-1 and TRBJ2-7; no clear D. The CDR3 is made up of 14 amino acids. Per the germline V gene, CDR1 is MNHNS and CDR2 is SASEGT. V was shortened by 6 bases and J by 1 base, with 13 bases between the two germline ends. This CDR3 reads CASRAEIFSYEQYF. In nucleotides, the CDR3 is TGTGCCAGCAGGGCAGAAATCTTTTCCTACGAGCAGTACTTC.

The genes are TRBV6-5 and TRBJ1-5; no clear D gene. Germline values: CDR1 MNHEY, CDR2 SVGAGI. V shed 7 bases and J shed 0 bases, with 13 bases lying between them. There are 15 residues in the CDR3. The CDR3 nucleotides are TGTGCCAGCACGGGCCTTTCTCGTAGCAATCAGCCCCAGCATTTT. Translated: CASTGLSRSNQPQHF.